These 27 T cell receptor beta chains came from one sample sequenced in a study of blood T cells in healthy people across ages. A J-beta primer mix and a sample-barcoded 5' primer were used in a second PCR of about 7 to 12 cycles. Each CDR3 protein gets one entry after TCRdb re-called the 5' RACE reads with MiXCR. The sample yields 650,000 to 800,000 distinct CDR3 sequences, under 55% seen once. The sample consisted of blood. The receptor set was obtained from a man aged 55 to 70 in good health.

There are a few counts of this clonotype. The V gene is TRBV18, the J gene TRBJ2-5; tentatively, D is TRBD2 (5 bases). Germline CDR1 KGHSH, CDR2 LQKENI. The germline V and J ends were trimmed by 2 bases and 4 bases, with 8 bases remaining between them. This CDR3 spans 13 amino acids. The chain's CDR3 is CASSPVGIETQYF. CDR3 DNA: TGTGCCAGCTCACCAGTCGGGATAGAGACCCAGTACTTC.

This sequence joins TRBV10-3 and TRBJ2-1; D might be TRBD2 (7 bases). The CDR3 is made up of 13 amino acids. Germline V gene sequence: CDR1 ENHRY, CDR2 SYGVKD. The V and J ends lost 8 bases and 2 bases respectively, with 10 bases between them. CDR3 in amino acids: CAIRGGAYNEQFF. The DNA of the CDR3 is TGTGCCATCCGAGGGGGGGCCTACAATGAGCAGTTCTTC.

The table lists this clonotype with a few counts. This sequence joins TRBV11-2 and TRBJ2-1; D not certain. The CDR3 loop spans 15 amino acids. Trimming removed 6 bases at V and 5 bases at J, with 17 bases between. CDR1 and CDR2 from the germline V gene are SGHAT and FQNNGV. For the CDR3, the DNA is TGTGCCAGCAGGTTTAGGTCGGGCCAGAACAATGAGCAGTTCTTC. Amino acid sequence: CASRFRSGQNNEQFF. The full variable domain, its missing parts supplied by reference TRBV11-2 and TRBJ2-1, is EAGVAQSPRYKIIEKRQSVAFWCNPISGHATLYWYQQILGQGPKLLIQFQNNGVVDDSQLPKDRFSAERLKGVDSTLKIQPAKLEDSAVYLCASRFRSGQNNEQFFGPGTRLTVL.

The rearrangement uses TRBV20-1 and TRBJ1-2; D is unresolved. Trimming cost V 2 bases and J 2 bases, with 6 bases left between them. The CDR3 is 12 amino acids. Looked up from germline, CDR1 is DFQATT and CDR2 is SNEGSKA (reference sequence). CDR3 residues: CSARSGNYGYTF. CDR3 DNA: TGCAGTGCTAGATCGGGGAACTATGGCTACACCTTC.

This clonotype was detected only a few times. The chain carries TRBV10-3 and TRBJ1-2; D unresolved. CDR3 length: 16 amino acids. V was trimmed by 3 bases and J by 0 bases, leaving 14 bases between them. The germline gives CDR1 ENHRY, CDR2 SYGVKD. Here the CDR3 DNA reads TGTGCCATCAGTGATGGATCAGGACCCACTAACTATGGCTACACCTTC. Protein: CAISDGSGPTNYGYTF.

V gene TRBV7-2 combines with J gene TRBJ2-3, with D perhaps TRBD2 (5 bases). The CDR3 sequence is 17 residues long. The germline V and J ends were trimmed by 2 bases and 3 bases, with 18 bases remaining between them. CDR1 and CDR2 from the germline V gene are SGHTA and FQGNSA. The CDR3, as DNA: TGTGCCAGCAGCTTAAGAGGTCCGAGGGATAGGACAGATACGCAGTATTTT. Translation gives CASSLRGPRDRTDTQYF.

This clonotype was seen ten or more times. The genes are TRBV4-3 and TRBJ2-7, with TRBD1 as a possible D gene (6 bases). Trimming took off 0 bases at V and 3 bases at J, with 12 bases between the two ends. The CDR3 runs to 15 residues. In germline, CDR1 is LGHNA, CDR2 YSLEER. The CDR3 is CASSQEWQGYYEQYF. CDR3 DNA: TGCGCCAGCAGCCAAGAGTGGCAGGGGTACTACGAGCAGTACTTC.

This clonotype occurred a few times. V is TRBV7-9 and J is TRBJ1-2, with no clear D. From germline, CDR1 is SEHNR and CDR2 FQNEAQ (reference sequence). There are 14 residues in the CDR3. V lost 0 bases and J lost 7, with 12 bases in between. The chain's CDR3 is CASSLAREARGYTF. The CDR3 DNA is TGTGCCAGCAGCTTAGCCCGGGAGGCTCGTGGCTACACCTTC.

The genes are TRBV7-2 and TRBJ2-5; 9 nucleotides agree with TRBD1. The J segment lost 4 bases and the V segment lost 5 bases, leaving 5 bases of the junction unmatched. The CDR3 length is 14 residues. Germline V gene sequence: CDR1 SGHTA, CDR2 FQGNSA. This CDR3 is CTSSRGQGRETQYF. The CDR3 DNA reads TGTACCAGCAGCCGGGGACAGGGAAGAGAGACCCAGTACTTC.

The chain recombines TRBV5-8 with TRBJ1-2; 8 bases are a match to TRBD1. This CDR3 is built from 15 residues. Germline V gene data show CDR1 as SGHTS and CDR2 as YDEGEE. With V trimmed by 2 bases and J by 2 bases, 5 bases remained unmatched. This CDR3 is CASSFAGGTNYGYTF. The DNA of the CDR3 is TGTGCCAGCAGCTTCGCAGGGGGCACCAACTATGGCTACACCTTC.

This rearrangement joins TRBV2 to TRBJ2-7; 11 nucleotides agree with TRBD2. With V trimmed by 6 bases and J by 2 bases, 6 bases remained unmatched. The CDR3 extends over 15 amino acids. Per germline, CDR1 SNHLY and CDR2 FYNNEI. Here the CDR3 DNA reads TGTGCCAGCAGATGGCTAGCGGGGGGCACCTACGAGCAGTACTTC. Translating gives CASRWLAGGTYEQYF.

The rearrangement joins TRBV9 to TRBJ2-5; TRBD2 is a possible D gene (5 bases). CDR3 size: 14 residues. Per the germline V gene, CDR1 is SGDLS and CDR2 is YYNGEE. V was pared by 0 bases and J by 5 bases, with 11 bases between. In DNA form, the CDR3 reads TGTGCCAGCAGCGTAGAGGGAGTTTGGGAGACCCAGTACTTC. Translated: CASSVEGVWETQYF.

This clonotype was seen a few times. The J gene is TRBJ2-3, the V gene TRBV20-1, with TRBD2 identical over 9 bases. Germline V CDR1 and CDR2: DFQATT, SNEGSKA (reference sequence). The CDR3 runs to 16 residues. The J segment lost 6 bases and the V segment lost 1 base, leaving 11 bases of the junction unmatched. The DNA for the CDR3 is TGCAGTGCTAGAGTCCGTGGCGGGGGGGCCTCGGATACGCAGTATTTT. As protein: CSARVRGGGASDTQYF.

This clonotype was found a few times. The chain has TRBV13 and TRBJ2-2; 10 bases match TRBD1. The CDR3 is 15 residues long. Germline V gene lookup returns CDR1 PRHDT and CDR2 FYEKMQ (reference sequence). Trimming at V came to 2 bases and at J to 4 bases, leaving 1 base not matched to a gene. The CDR3 nucleotides read TGTGCCAGCAGCTTAAGGACAGGGGGCACCGGGGAGCTGTTTTTT. Translated: CASSLRTGGTGELFF.

The CDR3 protein is CSANRGHLNTEAFF. CDR3 in DNA: TGCAGTGCTAATCGGGGACATCTGAACACTGAAGCTTTCTTT. The chain recombines TRBV20-1 with TRBJ1-1; the D gene is possibly TRBD1 (6 bases). The ends were cut back, 4 bases at V and 0 bases at J, with 12 bases in the middle. The CDR3 length is 14 residues. Per the germline V gene, CDR1 is DFQATT and CDR2 is SNEGSKA (reference sequence).

This chain joins TRBV20-1 and TRBJ2-7; 7 nucleotides line up with TRBD1. The junction had 6 bases not matched to a gene; V was cut back by 6 bases and J by 4 bases. Germline CDR1 DFQATT, CDR2 SNEGSKA (reference sequence). The CDR3 covers 12 residues. CDR3 DNA: TGCAGTGCCACCACACAGGGGTACGAGCAGTACTTC. Translated: CSATTQGYEQYF.

This clonotype was recorded a few times. V gene TRBV7-9 combines with J gene TRBJ2-7; D is perhaps TRBD2 (5 bases). Germline CDR1 reads SEHNR; CDR2 reads FQNEAQ (reference sequence). The CDR3 is made up of 12 amino acids. With 8 bases removed from V and 0 bases from J, the gap between germline ends came to 8 bases. This CDR3 is CASADYSYEQYF. The CDR3 nucleotides read TGTGCCAGCGCCGACTACTCCTACGAGCAGTACTTC.

The sample holds a few counts of this clonotype. The chain uses TRBV7-3 and TRBJ1-5; possible D gene TRBD1, 6 bases. The CDR3 runs 15 residues. V dropped 4 bases and J dropped 5 bases, with 15 bases sitting between them. The germline gives CDR1 SGHTA, CDR2 FQGTGA. CDR3 residues: CASSSKTGPDQPQHF. The CDR3 bases are TGTGCCAGCAGCTCCAAGACAGGACCGGATCAGCCCCAGCATTTT.

The chain combines TRBV11-2 with TRBJ2-4; D call uncertain. TRBJ2-5 explains the end of the DNA better; the J call may be wrong. This CDR3 is built from 17 residues. Germline loops: CDR1 SGHAT, CDR2 FQNNGV. The CDR3 sequence is CASSKGSGPRVQETQYF. The CDR3, as DNA: TGTGCCAGCAGCAAAGGTTCGGGCCCCCGGGTTCAAGAGACCCAGTACTTC.

The V gene is TRBV20-1, the J gene TRBJ2-7, with 11 bases lining up with TRBD2. Trimming at V came to 2 bases and at J to 7 bases, leaving 13 bases not matched to a gene. This CDR3 comprises 16 residues. In germline, CDR1 is DFQATT, CDR2 SNEGSKA (reference sequence). CDR3 sequence reads: CSARLAGGARGNEQYF. Here the CDR3 DNA reads TGCAGTGCTAGACTAGCGGGGGGCGCCAGGGGGAATGAGCAGTACTTC.

The chain couples TRBV6-2 or TRBV6-3 to TRBJ2-5; no clear D gene. Trimming took 6 bases from V and 2 from J, leaving 13 bases between them. CDR1 is MNHEY, CDR2 SVGEGT, per germline. The CDR3 contains 14 residues. The CDR3 here is CASSLTSRQETQYF. CDR3 in DNA: TGTGCCAGCAGCTTAACTTCCAGACAAGAGACCCAGTACTTC.

The CDR3 is CASSVPMNTEAFF. DNA for the CDR3: TGTGCCAGCAGTGTACCAATGAACACTGAAGCTTTCTTT. The chain uses TRBV28 and TRBJ1-1; the D is unclear. CDR3 size: 13 residues. Germline V gene sequence: CDR1 MDHEN, CDR2 SYDVKM. The V and J ends lost 5 bases and 0 bases respectively, with 7 bases between them.

In DNA, the CDR3 is TGTGCCATCAGTGAGGACGGGACGGCGGCCCAGTACTTC. Translated: CAISEDGTAAQYF. The chain couples TRBV10-3 to TRBJ2-5; D may match TRBD1 or TRBD2 (5 bases each). The V end was cut by 2 bases, the J end by 9 bases, with 13 bases between. The germline gives CDR1 ENHRY, CDR2 SYGVKD. The CDR3 is made up of 13 amino acids.

The chain recombines TRBV20-1 with TRBJ2-7; D gene unclear. Germline lookup yields CDR1 DFQATT and CDR2 SNEGSKA (reference sequence). The CDR3 spans 14 residues. V was shortened by 3 bases and J by 7 bases, with 19 bases between the two germline ends. This CDR3 is CSASNVWTYNEQYF. The DNA for the CDR3 is TGCAGTGCTAGTAACGTGTGGACGTACAATGAGCAGTACTTC.

The chain combines TRBV20-1 with TRBJ2-1; a possible D gene is TRBD1 (5 bases). This CDR3 is 13 amino acids long. CDR1 is DFQATT, CDR2 SNEGSKA, per germline (reference sequence). The ends were cut back, 7 bases at V and 7 bases at J, with 17 bases in the middle. Here the CDR3 DNA reads TGCAGTGTCGAGCAAGGGGTTGGGAATGAGCAGTTCTTC. This translates into CSVEQGVGNEQFF.

This clonotype was seen a handful of times. The V call is TRBV3-1, the J call TRBJ2-7; 7 bases agree with TRBD2. The CDR3 spans 17 residues. V trimming: 0 bases; J trimming: 0 bases; junction bases outside the gene matches: 8. Germline V gene sequence: CDR1 LGHDT, CDR2 YNNKEL (reference sequence). For the CDR3, the DNA is TGTGCCAGCAGCCAAGAAGGGGCAGCGGGGCACTCCTACGAGCAGTACTTC. It encodes CASSQEGAAGHSYEQYF.

This clonotype was detected ten times or more. The J gene is TRBJ2-1, the V gene TRBV24-1, with D hard to call. This CDR3 region has 12 residues. Germline CDR1 and CDR2: KGHDR and SFDVKD. Trimming took off 5 bases at V and 1 base at J, with 2 bases between the two ends. The CDR3 loop reads CATSGSYNEQFF. Here the CDR3 DNA reads TGTGCCACCAGTGGTTCCTACAATGAGCAGTTCTTC.